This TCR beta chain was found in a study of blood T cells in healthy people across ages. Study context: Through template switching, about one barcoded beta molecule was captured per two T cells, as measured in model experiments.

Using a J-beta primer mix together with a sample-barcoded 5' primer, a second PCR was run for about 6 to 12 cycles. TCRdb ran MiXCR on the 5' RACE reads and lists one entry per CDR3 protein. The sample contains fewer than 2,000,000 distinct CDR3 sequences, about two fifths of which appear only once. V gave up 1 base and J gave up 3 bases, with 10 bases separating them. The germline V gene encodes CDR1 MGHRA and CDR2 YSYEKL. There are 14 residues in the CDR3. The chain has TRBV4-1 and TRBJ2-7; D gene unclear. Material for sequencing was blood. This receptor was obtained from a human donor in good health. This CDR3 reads CASSQALNGYEQYF. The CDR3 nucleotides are TGCGCCAGCAGCCAAGCCCTAAACGGCTACGAGCAGTACTTC.